A selection of T cell receptor beta chains follows, all from one sample in a study of blood T cell repertoires in COVID-19. Data came from immunoSEQ multiplex PCR; TCRdb stores just in-frame clones and leaves some out. The top ten hold 1.5% to 2% of the sample, which has under 250,000 clones, approximately 86% seen once. Material for sequencing was peripheral blood. The source is an older woman who had recovered from COVID-19. CDR3s include the opening cysteine and the closing phenylalanine or tryptophan. The D gene is left open where the match is weak. The size entry is marked missing in some rows and otherwise reads once, few, many or a size class.

TRBD1 | 15 | TRBJ2-7 | . | TRBV5-1 | TGCGCCAGCAGTTATTTAGGGGGCAGGGAGTACGAGCAGTACTTC | CASSYLGGREYEQYF
. | 13 | TRBJ2-1 | . | TRBV19 | TGTGCCAGTAACACGTGGCCATACAATGAGCAGTTCTTC | CASNTWPYNEQFF
. | 13 | TRBJ2-7 | . | TRBV6-2/TRBV6-3 | TGTGCCAGCAGTTACTACACAGGCTACGAGCAGTACTTC | CASSYYTGYEQYF
. | 14 | TRBJ1-1 | . | TRBV21-1 | TGTGCCAGCAAAGGGACAGGGGAGAGCACTGAAGCTTTCTTT | CASKGTGESTEAFF
. | 14 | TRBJ1-4 | . | TRBV25-1 | TGTGCCAGCAGTGAATCTGGGGGCTTAGGGAAACTGTTTTTT | CASSESGGLGKLFF
. | 13 | TRBJ1-1 | . | TRBV9 | TGTGCCAGCAGCCTCTCAGGGGACACTGAAGCTTTCTTT | CASSLSGDTEAFF
TRBD1 | 15 | TRBJ1-2 | . | TRBV28 | TGTGCCAGCAGTTGGACAGGGAGGGTTTCCACAGGCTACACCTTC | CASSWTGRVSTGYTF
. | 15 | TRBJ2-6 | few | TRBV5-4 | TGTGCCAGCAGCTTGGACAGCTCTGGGGCCAACGTCCTGACTTTC | CASSLDSSGANVLTF
TRBD1 | 14 | TRBJ1-1 | . | TRBV5-1 | TGCGCCAGCAGCCGAGGGACAGCGAACACTGAAGCTTTCTTT | CASSRGTANTEAFF
TRBD1 | 14 | TRBJ1-1 | . | TRBV5-1 | TGCGCCAGCAGTCGTGGGACAGAGAACACTGAAGCTTTCTTT | CASSRGTENTEAFF
. | 14 | TRBJ1-2 | . | TRBV9 | TGTGCCAGCAGCGAATGGGGAGTGGGGGCCGGCTACACCTTC | CASSEWGVGAGYTF
TRBD1 | 14 | TRBJ2-7 | few | TRBV28 | TGTGCCAGCAGGGACAGGGGTCAGAATTACGAGCAGTACTTC | CASRDRGQNYEQYF
TRBD1 | 15 | TRBJ1-5 | few | TRBV5-6 | TGTGCCAGCAGCTCGGACAGGGTTGGCAATCAGCCCCAGCATTTT | CASSSDRVGNQPQHF
TRBD2 | 15 | TRBJ2-3 | . | TRBV7-3 | TGTGCCAGCAGCTTAGGTAGCGGGGGCACAGATACGCAGTATTTT | CASSLGSGGTDTQYF
TRBD2 | 16 | TRBJ2-3 | few | TRBV7-2 | TGTGCCAGCAGCTACGGCAGGGGAGCGGGGGCAGATACGCAGTATTTT | CASSYGRGAGADTQYF
. | 14 | TRBJ2-5 | once | TRBV15 | TGTGCCACCAGCAGAGAGCCGGACCAAGAGACCCAGTACTTC | CATSREPDQETQYF
TRBD2 | 16 | TRBJ2-3 | . | TRBV7-3 | TGTGCCAGCAGCTTAGGGCTAGCGGGGGGCACAGATACGCAGTATTTT | CASSLGLAGGTDTQYF
TRBD1 | 15 | TRBJ2-7 | . | TRBV28 | TGTGCCAGCAGTTCAGGGGGCCGAGGGGTATACGAGCAGTACTTC | CASSSGGRGVYEQYF
. | 18 | TRBJ1-3 | . | TRBV10-3 | TGTGCCATCAGTGAGTCCCCCCGGCCAGGACTCTCTGGAAACACCATATATTTT | CAISESPRPGLSGNTIYF
TRBD2 | 18 | TRBJ2-5 | . | TRBV25-1 | TGTGCCAGCAGTGAGGCGACTAGCGGGGGGCCTGCTCCTGGGACCCAGTACTTC | CASSEATSGGPAPGTQYF
. | 16 | TRBJ1-3 | few | TRBV5-1 | TGCGCCAGCAGCATAGGACAGCGTTTCTCTGGAAACACCATATATTTT | CASSIGQRFSGNTIYF
. | 14 | TRBJ1-2 | . | TRBV5-1 | TGCGCCAGCAGCCAGTACGGGGGAGCGGAAGGCTACACCTTC | CASSQYGGAEGYTF
TRBD2 | 15 | TRBJ2-1 | . | TRBV5-6 | TGTGCCAGCAGCTTTCGCGGGGGGGCCGTCAATGAGCAGTTCTTC | CASSFRGGAVNEQFF
TRBD1 | 13 | TRBJ1-6 | few | TRBV28 | TGTGCCACCGGGACAGGGGATAATTCACCCCTCCACTTT | CATGTGDNSPLHF
TRBD2 | 15 | TRBJ2-1 | . | TRBV3-1/TRBV3-2 | TGTGCCAGCAGCCAAGCGACGGGGGGGTACAATGAGCAGTTCTTC | CASSQATGGYNEQFF
TRBD2 | 15 | TRBJ2-2 | . | TRBV7-3 | TGTGCCACAAAGGGCGGGGGTTCGAACACCGGGGAGCTGTTTTTT | CATKGGGSNTGELFF
TRBD2 | 17 | TRBJ2-1 | . | TRBV7-3 | TGTGCCAGCAGCTTAGCAGGGTCTAGCGGGGGTTACAATGAGCAGTTCTTC | CASSLAGSSGGYNEQFF
. | 16 | TRBJ2-7 | . | TRBV7-2 | TGTGCCAGCAGCTTAGGGTCCCTAGAGTCGGGCTACGAGCAGTACTTC | CASSLGSLESGYEQYF
. | 15 | TRBJ1-2 | . | TRBV4-3 | TGCGCCAGCAGCCAAGAGCTGCGCCCGGACTATGGCTACACCTTC | CASSQELRPDYGYTF
. | 13 | TRBJ2-7 | . | TRBV9 | TGTGCCAGCAGCGTAGGGCTGGGGACAGAGCAGTACTTC | CASSVGLGTEQYF
. | 13 | TRBJ2-7 | . | TRBV2 | TGTGCCAGCAGCGGGGACATGGCAGCCGAGCAGTACTTC | CASSGDMAAEQYF
. | 12 | TRBJ2-7 | . | TRBV6-5 | TGTGCCACCCGAGACAACTCCTACGAGCAGTACTTC | CATRDNSYEQYF
. | 15 | TRBJ1-6 | once | TRBV7-9 | TGTGCCAGCAGCTTAGAGTTCAGGGGTGGTTCACCCCTCCACTTT | CASSLEFRGGSPLHF
TRBD1 | 13 | TRBJ1-2 | . | TRBV29-1 | TGCAGCGTTGGACAGGGGGATAACTATGGCTACACCTTC | CSVGQGDNYGYTF
TRBD1 | 15 | TRBJ1-6 | . | TRBV7-3 | TGTGCCAGCAGCCTTACCGGGACAGGCAATTCACCCCTCCACTTT | CASSLTGTGNSPLHF
. | 16 | TRBJ1-1 | . | TRBV5-1 | TGCGCCAGCAGCGAGGGTCCTCGAAGTTTGAACACTGAAGCTTTCTTT | CASSEGPRSLNTEAFF
TRBD1 | 14 | TRBJ1-2 | once | TRBV5-1 | TGCGCCAGCAGCTTGGTACAGGGGGCACGTGGCTACACCTTC | CASSLVQGARGYTF
. | 15 | TRBJ2-3 | once | TRBV27 | TGTGCCAGCAGACAGTTACTAGGGTTTACAGATACGCAGTATTTT | CASRQLLGFTDTQYF
TRBD1 | 15 | TRBJ1-5 | . | TRBV10-3 | TGTGCCATCAGTTTAGACAGGGGGAATAATCAGCCCCAGCATTTT | CAISLDRGNNQPQHF
. | 11 | TRBJ2-4 | . | TRBV27 | TGTGCCAGCAGTTTGAGAAACATTCAGTACTTC | CASSLRNIQYF
. | 14 | TRBJ2-3 | . | TRBV7-8 | TGTGCCAGCAGCCTCGACAGCAGCACAGATACGCAGTATTTT | CASSLDSSTDTQYF
. | 15 | TRBJ2-1 | . | TRBV3-1/TRBV3-2 | TGTGCCAGCAGCCAAGATGACTTCCTAAGCGATGAGCAGTTCTTC | CASSQDDFLSDEQFF
. | 13 | TRBJ2-7 | . | TRBV9 | TGTGCCAGCAGCGGTCAGGGGCCCTACGAGCAGTACTTC | CASSGQGPYEQYF
TRBD1 | 16 | TRBJ2-5 | . | TRBV18 | TGTGCCAGCTCACCACCGCGGACAGGGTACCAAGAGACCCAGTACTTC | CASSPPRTGYQETQYF
. | 14 | TRBJ1-2 | . | TRBV27 | TGTGCCAGCAGTTTAAGTCTAAGAAACTATGGCTACACCTTC | CASSLSLRNYGYTF
TRBD1 | 14 | TRBJ1-2 | once | TRBV19 | TGTGCCAGTAGTATGAGAGACAGGGCCTATGGCTACACCTTC | CASSMRDRAYGYTF
. | 14 | TRBJ1-3 | . | TRBV19 | TGTGCCAGTAGGTCGACCGGGACTGGGTACACCATATATTTT | CASRSTGTGYTIYF
. | 14 | TRBJ1-4 | . | TRBV4-1 | TGCGCCAGCAGCTCGGGATGGATGGGAGAAAAACTGTTTTTT | CASSSGWMGEKLFF
TRBD1 | 16 | TRBJ1-4 | . | TRBV27 | TGTGCCAGCACCAGACTCCCGGGACAGGGGAACGAAAAACTGTTTTTT | CASTRLPGQGNEKLFF
. | 16 | TRBJ1-6 | once | TRBV11-2 | TGTGCCAGCAGCCTAAGCTTTAGCGCCTATAATTCACCCCTCCACTTT | CASSLSFSAYNSPLHF
. | 14 | TRBJ2-5 | . | TRBV18 | TGTGCCAGCTCACCACCGATCGGTCTGGAGACCCAGTACTTC | CASSPPIGLETQYF
TRBD2 | 15 | TRBJ2-1 | few | TRBV7-9 | TGTGCCAGCAGCTTAGCCGTAGCGGGCCACAATGAGCAGTTCTTC | CASSLAVAGHNEQFF
TRBD2 | 13 | TRBJ2-4 | . | TRBV7-2 | TGTGCCAGCAGCTTAGGGACTAGCGGGGGGTGGTACTTC | CASSLGTSGGWYF
. | 14 | TRBJ2-2 | once | TRBV29-1 | TGCAGCGTTGGTGGCAGGGGTGGGACCGGGGAGCTGTTTTTT | CSVGGRGGTGELFF
TRBD2 | 16 | TRBJ2-1 | . | TRBV28 | TGTGCCAGCAGTTTAGGACTAGCGGGGGGGCCAAGTGAGCAGTTCTTC | CASSLGLAGGPSEQFF